A selection of T cell receptor beta chains follows, all from one sample in a study of blood T cell repertoires in COVID-19. Only in-frame clones appear in the TCRdb table, and some are missing; sequencing was by immunoSEQ multiplex PCR. This sample has 140,000 to 150,000 clones, with around three quarters found just once. Sequencing used peripheral blood. Every receptor here comes from a man between 50 and 59 years old with acute or convalescent COVID-19. Both conserved end residues are part of each CDR3. The D gene is left open where the match is weak. Clone size is shown for a subset of rows, as once, few, many or a class of expanded clone.

>NA|TRBJ1-1|NA|TRBV10-1
CASSPFDKSTEAFF
TGCGCCAGCAGCCCTTTTGACAAGAGCACTGAAGCTTTCTTT
>NA|TRBJ2-7|NA|TRBV7-9
CASRPDSTYEQYF
TGTGCCAGCAGACCGGACAGTACCTACGAGCAGTACTTC
>NA|TRBJ2-1|NA|TRBV5-1
CASRRDINNEQFF
TGCGCCAGCAGACGGGACATCAACAATGAGCAGTTCTTC
>NA|TRBJ1-1|TRBD1|TRBV5-4
CASRNRDRVTEAFF
TGTGCCAGCAGAAACCGGGACAGGGTCACTGAAGCTTTCTTT
>NA|TRBJ1-5|NA|TRBV10-2
CASSEAGAQPQHF
TGCGCCAGCAGTGAGGCAGGGGCTCAGCCCCAGCATTTT
>NA|TRBJ1-2|NA|TRBV6-1
CASSEELWRGRSYTF
TGTGCCAGCAGTGAAGAGTTGTGGCGGGGTAGAAGCTACACCTTC
>NA|TRBJ2-1|TRBD2|TRBV30
CAWGGGLAGNNEQFF
TGTGCCTGGGGCGGAGGACTAGCGGGCAACAATGAGCAGTTCTTC
>once|TRBJ2-1|TRBD2|TRBV19
CASRVAGGSYNEQFF
TGTGCCAGTAGGGTAGCGGGGGGCTCCTACAATGAGCAGTTCTTC
>NA|TRBJ1-2|NA|TRBV5-1
CASSDGTRTDVYGYTF
TGCGCCAGCAGCGACGGAACAAGGACAGACGTCTATGGCTACACCTTC
>NA|TRBJ2-4|NA|TRBV11-2
CASSFGGAGNIQYF
TGTGCCAGCAGCTTTGGCGGAGCCGGGAACATTCAGTACTTC
>NA|TRBJ1-2|NA|TRBV2
CASSERGGYGYTF
TGTGCCAGCAGTGAAAGGGGTGGCTATGGCTACACCTTC
>NA|TRBJ2-7|NA|TRBV11-2
CASSLALGQLYEQYF
TGTGCCAGCAGCTTAGCCTTGGGGCAGCTCTACGAGCAGTACTTC
>NA|TRBJ1-6|TRBD1|TRBV30
CAWRGTGFSPLHF
TGTGCCTGGAGGGGGACAGGGTTCTCACCCCTCCACTTT
>NA|TRBJ2-1|TRBD2|TRBV6-4
CASSDSRGGGSNEQFF
TGTGCCAGCAGTGACTCGCGGGGGGGCGGAAGCAATGAGCAGTTCTTC
>few|TRBJ2-1|NA|TRBV2
CASRESRDTDPDNEQFF
TGTGCCAGCAGGGAGTCCCGGGACACGGACCCTGACAATGAGCAGTTCTTC
>NA|TRBJ2-3|TRBD1|TRBV29-1
CSVDHRGRTDTQYF
TGCAGCGTGGACCACAGGGGGCGAACAGATACGCAGTATTTT
>NA|TRBJ2-1|TRBD2|TRBV5-1
CASSLGRGGVEQFF
TGCGCCAGCAGCTTGGGCCGGGGGGGCGTTGAGCAGTTCTTC
>NA|TRBJ2-1|TRBD1|TRBV10-1
CASRGQSENEQFF
TGCGCCAGCAGGGGACAGTCGGAGAATGAGCAGTTCTTC
>NA|TRBJ1-3|NA|TRBV11-2
CASSLDRQGTSGNTIYF
TGTGCCAGCAGCTTAGATCGGCAGGGGACCTCTGGAAACACCATATATTTT
>NA|TRBJ1-6|TRBD1|TRBV5-1
CASSLAGQGRSYNSPLHF
TGCGCCAGCAGCTTGGCGGGACAGGGAAGATCTTATAATTCACCCCTCCACTTT
>NA|TRBJ1-4|NA|TRBV4-2
CASSQGTIRKLFF
TGTGCCAGCAGCCAAGGGACAATCCGGAAACTGTTTTTT
>NA|TRBJ1-5|TRBD1|TRBV7-2
CASTGTANQPQHF
TGTGCCAGCACCGGGACAGCTAATCAGCCCCAGCATTTT
>NA|TRBJ1-4|TRBD1|TRBV5-1
CASSLRQGQEKLFF
TGCGCCAGCAGCCTACGACAGGGTCAAGAAAAACTGTTTTTT
>NA|TRBJ1-1|NA|TRBV25-1
CASTPRSISNTEAFF
TGTGCCAGCACCCCTCGGAGCATATCGAACACTGAAGCTTTCTTT